This T cell receptor beta chain stems from a study of blood T cell repertoires in COVID-19. Overall study: The United States, Italy and Spain were the sources of the acute and convalescent COVID-19 samples. From T cells, B-cell-depleted T cells, or PBMCs came the material, which was cDNA or gDNA.

Measured with immunoSEQ multiplex PCR; TCRdb has only the in-frame clones, and not every one. The sample lists some 390,000 clones; 85% to 90% were seen once. Among Cohort 3 donors, those recovered had two negative PCRs, clearance, or symptom resolution. V was pared by 5 bases and J by 2 bases, with 4 bases of the junction left unmatched. The CDR3 totals 14 residues. From germline, CDR1 is SGHTA and CDR2 FQGTGA. This sequence was found in a man aged 25 to 40 who had recovered from COVID-19. This chain connects TRBV7-3 to TRBJ2-3, with TRBD1 matching over 7 bases. The sample taken for sequencing was PBMCs or T cells enriched from blood (not recorded which). CDR3 DNA: TGTGCCAGCAGCCCCGGGACAGACACAGATACGCAGTATTTT. Protein: CASSPGTDTDTQYF.